The rows below give T cell receptor beta chains drawn from one sample of a study of cytomegalovirus exposure and HLA in healthy donors. Using immunoSEQ multiplex PCR, the repertoire was profiled, and TCRdb retains in-frame clones only, with some absent. The sample holds 150,000 to 200,000 clones, just under 90% seen once. The sample comprised PBMCs. The receptors were sampled from a man in his late teens or twenties in good health and CMV-seropositive. Both conserved end residues are part of each CDR3. A D gene is named only where the DNA matches it firmly.

J gene: TRBJ2-3; D gene: TRBD2; V gene: TRBV5-1; CDR3 protein: CASSLGTRGTTDTQYF
J gene: TRBJ1-1; D gene: -; V gene: TRBV5-1; CDR3 protein: CASSTGTEAFF
J gene: TRBJ2-7; D gene: TRBD2; V gene: TRBV7-9; CDR3 protein: CASSSGLADNYEQYF
J gene: TRBJ2-1; D gene: TRBD2; V gene: TRBV11-3; CDR3 protein: CASSLDGSGTYNEQFF
J gene: TRBJ2-3; D gene: -; V gene: TRBV7-9; CDR3 protein: CASSFSLRGAADTQYF
J gene: TRBJ2-7; D gene: -; V gene: TRBV5-1; CDR3 protein: CASSLVEGNEQYF
J gene: TRBJ2-2; D gene: TRBD2; V gene: TRBV5-1; CDR3 protein: CASSGLAERDGELFF
J gene: TRBJ2-7; D gene: TRBD1; V gene: TRBV10-3; CDR3 protein: CAISPGTGSYEQYF
J gene: TRBJ2-7; D gene: -; V gene: TRBV14; CDR3 protein: CASSQVQGYEQYF
J gene: TRBJ1-3; D gene: TRBD1; V gene: TRBV7-6; CDR3 protein: CASSLDRGNTIYF
J gene: TRBJ1-1; D gene: -; V gene: TRBV28; CDR3 protein: CASRRRQDPGAFF
J gene: TRBJ2-3; D gene: TRBD2; V gene: TRBV4-1; CDR3 protein: CASSQEGLDRGFTDTQYF
J gene: TRBJ2-2; D gene: -; V gene: TRBV4-2; CDR3 protein: CASSQVRDTGELFF
J gene: TRBJ2-2; D gene: -; V gene: TRBV7-9; CDR3 protein: CASSLGHLSTGELFF
J gene: TRBJ2-1; D gene: TRBD2; V gene: TRBV4-1; CDR3 protein: CASRRPGTRAEQFF
J gene: TRBJ2-7; D gene: -; V gene: TRBV11-2; CDR3 protein: CASSLDQVYEQYF
J gene: TRBJ1-2; D gene: TRBD1; V gene: TRBV19; CDR3 protein: CASSTDLGGTGSLGYTF
J gene: TRBJ2-3; D gene: TRBD2; V gene: TRBV28; CDR3 protein: CASSLTASGLASTDTQYF
J gene: TRBJ2-2; D gene: -; V gene: TRBV5-1; CDR3 protein: CASSLATTGELFF
J gene: TRBJ1-1; D gene: -; V gene: TRBV19; CDR3 protein: CASSIQVEAFF
J gene: TRBJ2-7; D gene: -; V gene: TRBV7-9; CDR3 protein: CASSLGSHRQGRESYEQYF
J gene: TRBJ1-2; D gene: TRBD1; V gene: TRBV10-3; CDR3 protein: CATYRGHGYTF
J gene: TRBJ2-5; D gene: TRBD1; V gene: TRBV9; CDR3 protein: CASSVGQGRETQYF
J gene: TRBJ2-7; D gene: TRBD1; V gene: TRBV29-1; CDR3 protein: CSVRDRETYEQYF
J gene: TRBJ1-3; D gene: TRBD1; V gene: TRBV18; CDR3 protein: CASSQQGASGNTIYF
J gene: TRBJ2-7; D gene: -; V gene: TRBV11-3; CDR3 protein: CASSLVYSSYEQYF
J gene: TRBJ2-3; D gene: TRBD2; V gene: TRBV10-1; CDR3 protein: CASRLFSGREDTQYF
J gene: TRBJ2-3; D gene: -; V gene: TRBV25-1; CDR3 protein: CASASTDTQYF
J gene: TRBJ1-5; D gene: TRBD1; V gene: TRBV23-1; CDR3 protein: CASSHEGAGNQPQHF
J gene: TRBJ2-7; D gene: -; V gene: TRBV28; CDR3 protein: CASTSADYPTAYEQYF
J gene: TRBJ2-1; D gene: TRBD2; V gene: TRBV4-1; CDR3 protein: CASSTASGRASGNEQFF
J gene: TRBJ2-3; D gene: TRBD2; V gene: TRBV6-6; CDR3 protein: CASSSPTSGTDTQYF
J gene: TRBJ2-3; D gene: TRBD2; V gene: TRBV9; CDR3 protein: CASSVGGLAGLRGTQYF
J gene: TRBJ2-1; D gene: -; V gene: TRBV7-8; CDR3 protein: CATHRDEQFF
J gene: TRBJ1-4; D gene: TRBD1; V gene: TRBV5-1; CDR3 protein: CASSPGQGEKLFF
J gene: TRBJ2-7; D gene: -; V gene: TRBV18; CDR3 protein: CASSPSGGAYEQYF
J gene: TRBJ2-1; D gene: -; V gene: TRBV6-5; CDR3 protein: CASSPRAETTNEQFF
J gene: TRBJ2-7; D gene: TRBD1; V gene: TRBV28; CDR3 protein: CASSVGQAPHEQYF
J gene: TRBJ2-7; D gene: -; V gene: TRBV4-1; CDR3 protein: CASSRGLVYEQYF
J gene: TRBJ2-1; D gene: TRBD2; V gene: TRBV9; CDR3 protein: CASSIGLAGYNEQFF
J gene: TRBJ1-5; D gene: TRBD1; V gene: TRBV19; CDR3 protein: CASRQGASNQPQHF
J gene: TRBJ1-5; D gene: TRBD1; V gene: TRBV28; CDR3 protein: CASSTTGGNQPQHF
J gene: TRBJ2-7; D gene: TRBD2; V gene: TRBV11-2; CDR3 protein: CASSLRPSGTTYEQYF
J gene: TRBJ2-1; D gene: -; V gene: TRBV9; CDR3 protein: CASSVDRVGYNEQFF
J gene: TRBJ2-7; D gene: -; V gene: TRBV14; CDR3 protein: CASSQDLPGYEQYF
J gene: TRBJ2-3; D gene: -; V gene: TRBV18; CDR3 protein: CASSPDSDTQYF
J gene: TRBJ1-2; D gene: TRBD1; V gene: TRBV23-1; CDR3 protein: CASSHLDRAPDRGYTF
J gene: TRBJ2-3; D gene: -; V gene: TRBV7-9; CDR3 protein: CASSQYVTDTQYF
J gene: TRBJ2-7; D gene: -; V gene: TRBV6-5; CDR3 protein: CASSYGGRKYEQYF
J gene: TRBJ2-1; D gene: TRBD2; V gene: TRBV7-2; CDR3 protein: CASSLRLAGGHNEQFF